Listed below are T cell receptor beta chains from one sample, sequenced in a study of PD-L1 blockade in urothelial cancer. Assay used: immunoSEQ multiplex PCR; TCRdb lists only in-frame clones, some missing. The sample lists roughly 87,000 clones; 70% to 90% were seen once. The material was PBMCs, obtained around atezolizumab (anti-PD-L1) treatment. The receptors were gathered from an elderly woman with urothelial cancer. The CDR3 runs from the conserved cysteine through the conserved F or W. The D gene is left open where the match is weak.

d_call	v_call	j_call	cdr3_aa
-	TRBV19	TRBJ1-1	CASSIDVQGAFF
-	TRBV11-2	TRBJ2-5	CASSSGIQETQYF
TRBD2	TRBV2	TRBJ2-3	CASRRTYGGTSADTQYF
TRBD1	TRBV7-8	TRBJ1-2	CASSSGQGRHGYTF
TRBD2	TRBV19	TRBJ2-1	CASTLSGREKKVAQFF
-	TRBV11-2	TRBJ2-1	CASSLGTGLYNEQFF
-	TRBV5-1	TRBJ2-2	CASSPRTLRGTGELFF
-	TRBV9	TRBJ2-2	CASSVTTNTGELFF
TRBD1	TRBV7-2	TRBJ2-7	CASSLSGQGYEQYF
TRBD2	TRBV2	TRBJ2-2	CASSESRDFSGSGTGELFF
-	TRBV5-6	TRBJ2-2	CASSLAGVTGELFF
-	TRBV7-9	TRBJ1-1	CASSLEAGGWDEAFF
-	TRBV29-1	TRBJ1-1	CSVERGPNTEAFF
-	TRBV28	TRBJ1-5	CAIPAGEGSNQPQHF
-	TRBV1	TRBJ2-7	CTSSQEGASGSGEQYF
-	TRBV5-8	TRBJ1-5	CASSEGVGSNQPQHF
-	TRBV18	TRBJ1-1	CASSIQNLNTEAFF
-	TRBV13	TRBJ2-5	CASSTRDITDQETQYF
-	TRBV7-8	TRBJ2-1	CASSPTTGSYNEQFF
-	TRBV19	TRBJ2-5	CASSIGDFWGKETQYF
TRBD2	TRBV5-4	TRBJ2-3	CASSRLSGTSLTDTQYF
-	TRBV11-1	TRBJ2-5	CASSLNILETQYF
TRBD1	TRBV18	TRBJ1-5	CASSPRQGSQPQHF
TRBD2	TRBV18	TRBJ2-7	CASSPTSGGDYEQYF
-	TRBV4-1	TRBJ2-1	CASSQGNLAIGNEQFF
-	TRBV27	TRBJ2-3	CASSLGAGYTDTQYF
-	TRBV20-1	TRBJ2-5	CSAISAKTQYF
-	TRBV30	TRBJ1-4	CAWHPGGTPGEKLFF
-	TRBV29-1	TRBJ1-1	CSVGTVMAFF